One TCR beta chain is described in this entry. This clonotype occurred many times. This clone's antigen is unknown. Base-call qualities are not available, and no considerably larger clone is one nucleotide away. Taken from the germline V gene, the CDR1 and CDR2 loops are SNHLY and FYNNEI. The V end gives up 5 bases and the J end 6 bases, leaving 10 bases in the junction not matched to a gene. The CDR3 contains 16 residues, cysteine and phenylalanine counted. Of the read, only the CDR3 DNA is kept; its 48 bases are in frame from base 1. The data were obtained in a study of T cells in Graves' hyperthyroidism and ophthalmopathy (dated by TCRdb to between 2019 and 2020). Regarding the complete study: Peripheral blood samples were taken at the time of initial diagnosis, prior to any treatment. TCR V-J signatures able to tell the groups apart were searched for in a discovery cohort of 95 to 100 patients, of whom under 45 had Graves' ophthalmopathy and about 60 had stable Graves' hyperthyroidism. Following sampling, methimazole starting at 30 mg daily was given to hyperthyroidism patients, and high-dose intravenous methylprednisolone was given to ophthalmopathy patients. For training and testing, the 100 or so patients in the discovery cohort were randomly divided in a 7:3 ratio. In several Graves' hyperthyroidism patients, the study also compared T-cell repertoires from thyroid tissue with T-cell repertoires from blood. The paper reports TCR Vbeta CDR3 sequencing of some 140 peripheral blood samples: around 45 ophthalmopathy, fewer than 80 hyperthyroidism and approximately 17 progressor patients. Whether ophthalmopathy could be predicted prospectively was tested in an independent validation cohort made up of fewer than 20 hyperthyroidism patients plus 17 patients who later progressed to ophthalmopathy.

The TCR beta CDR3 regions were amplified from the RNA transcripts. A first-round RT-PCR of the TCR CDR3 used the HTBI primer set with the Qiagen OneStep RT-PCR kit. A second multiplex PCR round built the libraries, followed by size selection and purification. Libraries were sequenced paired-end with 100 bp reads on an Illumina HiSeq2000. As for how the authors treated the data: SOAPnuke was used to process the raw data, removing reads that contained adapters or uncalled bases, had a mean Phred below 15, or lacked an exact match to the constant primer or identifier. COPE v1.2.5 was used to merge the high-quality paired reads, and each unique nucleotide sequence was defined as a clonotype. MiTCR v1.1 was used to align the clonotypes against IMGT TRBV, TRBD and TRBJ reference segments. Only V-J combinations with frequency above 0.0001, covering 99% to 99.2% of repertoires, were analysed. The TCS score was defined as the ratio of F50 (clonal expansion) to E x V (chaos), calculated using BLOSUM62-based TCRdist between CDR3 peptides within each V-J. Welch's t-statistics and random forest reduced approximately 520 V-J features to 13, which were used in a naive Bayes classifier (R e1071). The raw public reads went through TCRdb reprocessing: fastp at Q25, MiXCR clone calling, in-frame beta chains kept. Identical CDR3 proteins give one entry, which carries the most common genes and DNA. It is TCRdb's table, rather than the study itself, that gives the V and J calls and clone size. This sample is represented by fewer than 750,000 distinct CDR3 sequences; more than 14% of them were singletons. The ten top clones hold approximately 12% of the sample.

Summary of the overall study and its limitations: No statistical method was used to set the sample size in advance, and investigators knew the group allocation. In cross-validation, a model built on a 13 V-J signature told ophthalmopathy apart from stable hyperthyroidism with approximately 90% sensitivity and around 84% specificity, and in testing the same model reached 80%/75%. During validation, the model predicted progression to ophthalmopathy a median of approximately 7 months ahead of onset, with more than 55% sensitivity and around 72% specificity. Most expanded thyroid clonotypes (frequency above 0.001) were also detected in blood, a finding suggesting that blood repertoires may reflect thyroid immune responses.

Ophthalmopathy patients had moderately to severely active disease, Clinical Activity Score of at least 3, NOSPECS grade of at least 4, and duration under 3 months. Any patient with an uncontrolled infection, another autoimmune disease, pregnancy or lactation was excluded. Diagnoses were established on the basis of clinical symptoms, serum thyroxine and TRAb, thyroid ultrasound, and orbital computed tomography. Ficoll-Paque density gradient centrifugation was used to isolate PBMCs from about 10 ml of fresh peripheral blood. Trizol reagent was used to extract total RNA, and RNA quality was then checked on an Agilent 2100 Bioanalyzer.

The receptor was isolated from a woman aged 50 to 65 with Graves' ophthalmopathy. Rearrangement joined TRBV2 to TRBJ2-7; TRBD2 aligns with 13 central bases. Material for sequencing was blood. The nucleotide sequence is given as TGTGCCAGCAGTCGGACTAGCGGGAGTTCCTGGAGCGAGCAGTACTTC. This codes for CASSRTSGSSWSEQYF.